This T cell receptor (beta chain) was captured by sequencing in a study of shared clonotypes between healthy human individuals. About the research overall: Used for every donor were three CD4 naive, three CD4 memory, two CD8 naive and one CD8 memory plate.

Germline V CDR1 and CDR2: SGHTA, FQGNSA. The ends lost 6 bases at V and 5 bases at J; junction bases unmatched: 19. The CDR3 is 18 residues long. Every one of the donors was a Caucasian adult that lived in Nashville, Tennessee. Profiled with immunoSEQ multiplex PCR; TCRdb holds only in-frame clones, not every one. Here the sample spans approximately 2.4 million clones, approximately 96% being singletons. Findings and caveats of the study: Only blood was sampled; tissue repertoires likely differ. Non-shared clonotypes showed lower generation probabilities than clonotypes common to all four donors.

Concerning this clone: The antigen remains undetermined.

This TCR derives from a man younger than 35 in good health. Sequences were obtained from naive CD4+ T cells sorted from blood. Subset indicated: CD45RA+ positively selected. This chain connects TRBV7-2 to TRBJ2-5, with TRBD2 matching over 9 bases. In DNA, the CDR3 is TGTGCCAGCAGTACCTCCGAGGGTCTAGCGGGGAGGCGGGAGACCCAGTACTTC. It specifies CASSTSEGLAGRRETQYF.